The source of this TCR beta chain is a study of T cells after yellow fever vaccination. TCRdb re-called the 5' RACE reads with MiXCR, one entry per CDR3 protein. The sample contains some 290,000 distinct CDR3 sequences, roughly 10% of which appear only once. This clonotype was observed a few times. CDR3 length: 15 residues. V was clipped by 2 bases and J by 0 bases, with 8 bases between them. This receptor was obtained from a man between 18 and 29 years old who received the YFV17D yellow fever vaccine. J is TRBJ1-3 and V is TRBV12-3 or TRBV12-4, with a weak D call TRBD1 (5 bases). The sample here was CD4+ T cells sorted from PBMCs, taken 45 days after the yellow fever booster vaccination. In DNA form, the CDR3 reads TGTGCCAGCAGTTTATGGGGGATCTCTGGAAACACCATATATTTT. This gives the protein CASSLWGISGNTIYF.